This T cell receptor beta chain came from a study of OX40 agonist ivuxolimab in advanced cancers. The protocol was immunoSEQ multiplex PCR, while the TCRdb copy is restricted to in-frame clones and leaves out a portion. The sample shows about 90,000 clones, 70% to 90% of them seen only once. The CDR3 is made up of 15 amino acids. The V gene's germline CDR1 is MDHEN and CDR2 SYDVKM. Trimming took 2 bases from V and 5 from J, leaving 13 bases between them. The clonotype comes from an adult with an advanced solid tumor such as melanoma, head and neck, liver or kidney cancer. The sequences come from CD4+ or CD8+ T cells sorted from blood, collected in a trial of the OX40 agonist ivuxolimab. The J gene is TRBJ1-5, the V gene TRBV28; D perhaps matches TRBD1 (6 bases). CDR3 sequence: CASSLLGTRYQPQHF. CDR3 coding DNA: TGTGCCAGCAGTTTACTCGGGACACGATATCAGCCCCAGCATTTT.